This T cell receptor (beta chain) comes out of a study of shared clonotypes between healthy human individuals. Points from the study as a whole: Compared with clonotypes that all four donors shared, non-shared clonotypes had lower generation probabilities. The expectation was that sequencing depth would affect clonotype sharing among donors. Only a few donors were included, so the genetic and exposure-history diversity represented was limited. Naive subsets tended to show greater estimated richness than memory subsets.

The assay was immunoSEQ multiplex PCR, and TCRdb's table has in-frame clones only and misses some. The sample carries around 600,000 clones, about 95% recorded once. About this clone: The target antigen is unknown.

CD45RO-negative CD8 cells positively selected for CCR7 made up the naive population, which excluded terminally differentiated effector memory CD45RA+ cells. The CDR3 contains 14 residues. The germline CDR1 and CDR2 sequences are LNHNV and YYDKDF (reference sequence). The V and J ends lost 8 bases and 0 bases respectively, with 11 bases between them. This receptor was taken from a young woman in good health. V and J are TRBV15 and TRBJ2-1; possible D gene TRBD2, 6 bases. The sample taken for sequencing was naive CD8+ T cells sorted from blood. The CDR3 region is CATLGLSSYNEQFF. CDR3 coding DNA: TGTGCCACCCTGGGACTGAGCTCCTACAATGAGCAGTTCTTC.